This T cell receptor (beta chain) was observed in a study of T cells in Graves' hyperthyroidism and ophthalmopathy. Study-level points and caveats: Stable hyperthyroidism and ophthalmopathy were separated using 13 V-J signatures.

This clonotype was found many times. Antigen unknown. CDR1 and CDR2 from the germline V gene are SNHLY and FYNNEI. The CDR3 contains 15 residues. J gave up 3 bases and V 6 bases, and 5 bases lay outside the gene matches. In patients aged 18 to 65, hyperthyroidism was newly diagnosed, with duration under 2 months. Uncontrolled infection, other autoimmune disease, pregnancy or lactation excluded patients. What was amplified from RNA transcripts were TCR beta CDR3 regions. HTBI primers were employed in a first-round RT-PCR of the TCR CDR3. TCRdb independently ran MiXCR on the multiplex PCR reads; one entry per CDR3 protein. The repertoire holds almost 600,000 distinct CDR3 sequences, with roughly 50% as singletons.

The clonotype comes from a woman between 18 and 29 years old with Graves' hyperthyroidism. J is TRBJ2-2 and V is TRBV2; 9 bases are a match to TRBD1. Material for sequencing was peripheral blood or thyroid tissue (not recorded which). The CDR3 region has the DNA TGTGCCAGCAGAGACAGGGGGATAGACACCGGGGAGCTGTTTTTT. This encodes CASRDRGIDTGELFF.